Reported below is one TCR beta chain. The data stem from a study of blood T cell repertoires in COVID-19. Assay used: immunoSEQ multiplex PCR; TCRdb lists only in-frame clones, some missing. The sample includes roughly 260,000 clones, roughly 86% of them seen just once. CDR3 size: 12 residues. The ends were cut back, 6 bases at V and 8 bases at J, with 11 bases in the middle. The rearrangement uses TRBV12-3 or TRBV12-4 and TRBJ1-3; possible D gene TRBD1, 5 bases. Sequenced input: peripheral blood. This clonotype originated in a man aged 40-50 years who had recovered from COVID-19. Here the CDR3 reads CASSPGGDTIYF. CDR3 nucleotide sequence: TGTGCCAGCAGCCCTGGAGGGGACACCATATATTTT.